The next 4 T cell receptor beta chains were all read from a single sample in a study of a mutant IDH1 vaccine in newly diagnosed glioma (dated by TCRdb to the early 2020s). The time point label of this sample denotes: week 11, during vaccination. Each vaccine dose was 300 ug of a 20-mer mutant IDH1 peptide in Montanide, given subcutaneously with topical imiquimod. No antigen is known for these receptors. The library was obtained by the immunoSEQ multiplex PCR assay. The table comes from immuneACCESS by way of TCRdb, which keeps in-frame sequences with V and J called. Part of the clones is missing from these tables; in studies checked, under half for an unresolved V gene and the rest for unknown reasons. Recorded for this sample are about 120,000 clones; 80% of them occurred a single time. In total, the top ten clones hold about 5.5% of the sample. Sample: PBMCs, taken from a glioma patient whose treatment included an IDH1 peptide vaccine. The receptors come from a man in his forties with glioma.

This sequence joins TRBV7-8 and TRBJ2-1; D not certain. V was pared by 6 bases and J by 0 bases, with 18 bases between. The CDR3 extends over 17 amino acids. CDR1 is SGHVS, CDR2 FQNEAQ, per germline. The DNA for the CDR3 is TGTGCCAGCAGTGTCGTAGAGGTCCTCAGCTCCTACAATGAGCAGTTCTTC. This sequence encodes CASSVVEVLSSYNEQFF.

DNA for the CDR3: TGTGCCACCAGCAGAGTGGGTAGCACAGATACGCAGTATTTT. Its protein is CATSRVGSTDTQYF. V usage is TRBV15 and J usage is TRBJ2-3; D unresolved. This CDR3 contains 14 residues. Germline V gene data show CDR1 as LNHNV and CDR2 as YYDKDF (reference sequence). V was shortened by 1 base and J by 0 bases, with 5 bases between the two germline ends.

This sequence joins TRBV30 and TRBJ2-7, with D unclear. V was clipped by 2 bases and J by 5 bases, with 25 bases between them. This CDR3 region has 17 residues. Germline lookup yields CDR1 GTSNPN and CDR2 SVGIG (reference sequence). In nucleotides, the CDR3 is TGTGCCTGGAGTCGGTCGGGCCAGATGACTCTCGGCCACGAGCAGTACTTC. Encoded protein: CAWSRSGQMTLGHEQYF.

The gene calls are TRBV11-1 and TRBJ2-7; D uncertain. Deletions cut 2 bases from V and 4 bases from J, with 21 bases between. The V gene's germline CDR1 is SGHAT and CDR2 FQDESV (reference sequence). The CDR3 has 17 residues. The CDR3 nucleotides read TGTGCCAGCAGCTTAAGAGGTACCCCCAAGTTAGAGTACGAGCAGTACTTC. As protein: CASSLRGTPKLEYEQYF.